This entry lists 20 T cell receptor beta chains sequenced from one sample in a study of blood T cell repertoires in COVID-19. Using immunoSEQ multiplex PCR, the repertoire was profiled, and TCRdb retains in-frame clones only, with some absent. This table has tens of thousands of clones, 88% appearing once. Specimen: peripheral blood. The receptors come from a man between 65 and 80 years old in a cohort sampled during active COVID-19.

The rearrangement uses TRBV2 and TRBJ1-6; 9 positions agree with TRBD1. From germline, CDR1 is SNHLY and CDR2 FYNNEI. The CDR3 totals 16 residues. V dropped 5 bases and J dropped 10; count of bases not matched to a gene: 12. CDR3 sequence: CASSNPTGGTGSPLHF. CDR3 nucleotides: TGTGCCAGCAGTAATCCCACAGGGGGCACTGGATCACCCCTCCACTTT.

This clone was detected once. This CDR3 is CASSDRGLAGDDRDTQYF. For the CDR3, the DNA is TGTGCCAGCAGTGACCGGGGACTAGCGGGAGATGATAGAGATACGCAGTATTTT. The chain carries TRBV6-4 and TRBJ2-3; 14 positions match TRBD2. The CDR3 covers 18 residues. CDR1 is MRHNA, CDR2 SNTAGT, per germline. J gave up 5 bases and V 2 bases, and 9 bases lay outside the gene matches.

The genes are TRBV5-1 and TRBJ1-1; a possible D gene is TRBD1 (6 bases). Trimming left V 4 bases short and J 6 bases short, with 13 bases between. The CDR3 is 13 amino acids. The germline V gene has CDR1 SGHRS and CDR2 YFSETQ. This CDR3 reads CASSPGRQAEAFF. The DNA for the CDR3 is TGCGCCAGCAGCCCCGGTCGACAGGCTGAAGCTTTCTTT.

The genes are TRBV30 and TRBJ1-1; TRBD1 aligns across 7 bases. V shed 4 bases and J 1 base; nucleotides not matched to a gene: 12. The CDR3 length is 16 residues. Per germline, CDR1 GTSNPN and CDR2 SVGIG (reference sequence). CDR3 nucleotide sequence: TGTGCCTGGATGGCCCAGGGGGACAGCAAGAACACTGAAGCTTTCTTT. Its translation: CAWMAQGDSKNTEAFF.

The chain carries TRBV28 and TRBJ1-3; D ambiguous. Trimming pared 8 bases from V and 0 bases from J, leaving 11 bases between. The CDR3 runs to 14 residues. Germline CDR1 reads MDHEN; CDR2 reads SYDVKM. The CDR3 loop reads CASRLGLSGNTIYF. The CDR3 DNA reads as TGTGCCAGCCGTCTAGGACTCTCTGGAAACACCATATATTTT.

The rearrangement uses TRBV3-1 (or the pseudogene TRBV3-2) and TRBJ2-3; 12 bases match TRBD2. Losses at the gene ends were 5 bases for V and 4 bases for J; bases not matched to a gene: 1. Looked up from germline, CDR1 is LGHDT and CDR2 is YNNKEL (reference sequence). The CDR3 totals 14 residues. The CDR3 is CASSRLAGADTQYF. The CDR3 DNA reads as TGTGCCAGCAGCAGACTAGCGGGAGCAGATACGCAGTATTTT.

The chain links TRBV19 to TRBJ2-3; TRBD2 matches 8 bases. Germline-derived CDR1 and CDR2 are LNHDA and SQIVND (reference sequence). The junction had 2 bases not matched to a gene; V was cut back by 8 bases and J by 1 base. The CDR3 extends over 13 amino acids. The CDR3 is CASETSGTDTQYF. CDR3 coding DNA: TGTGCCAGTGAGACTAGCGGCACAGATACGCAGTATTTT.

J is TRBJ2-1 and V is TRBV6-1; 8 bases fit TRBD2. CDR1 MNHNS and CDR2 SASEGT come from the germline V gene. This CDR3 is built from 16 residues. The junction had 8 bases not matched to a gene; V was cut back by 3 bases and J by 4 bases. CDR3 bases: TGTGCCAGCAGTGATCCGGGGGGGCGTCGTTACAATGAGCAGTTCTTC. Translation gives CASSDPGGRRYNEQFF.

This chain joins TRBV3-1 (or the pseudogene TRBV3-2) and TRBJ2-4; 10 bases line up with TRBD2. Unmatched junction bases numbered 5, after V lost 4 bases and J lost 2 bases. Germline V gene data show CDR1 as LGHDT and CDR2 as YNNKEL (reference sequence). CDR3 length equals 16 residues. CDR3 DNA sequence: TGTGCCAGCAGCCGACCTAGCGGGAGATCCAAAAACATTCAGTACTTC. It is translated as CASSRPSGRSKNIQYF.

The chain recombines TRBV7-3 with TRBJ2-1; 14 positions agree with TRBD2. The CDR3 is 15 amino acids. V lost 5 bases to trimming and J lost 14 bases; unmatched junction nucleotides: 11. Germline CDR1 is SGHTA and CDR2 is FQGTGA. The CDR3 bases are TGTGCCAGCAGCACCTCCGGGACTAGCGGGAGACGGGAGTTCTTC. Translated, it gives CASSTSGTSGRREFF.

The chain links TRBV19 to TRBJ1-5; no clear D. The length of the CDR3 is 14 residues. The ends were cut back, 7 bases at V and 1 base at J, with 11 bases in the middle. In germline, CDR1 is LNHDA, CDR2 SQIVND (reference sequence). This CDR3 reads CASTEAASNQPQHF. The CDR3 DNA reads TGTGCCAGTACGGAGGCAGCGAGCAATCAGCCCCAGCATTTT.

V is TRBV7-8 and J is TRBJ1-2; maybe TRBD1 (5 bases). The germline V gene has CDR1 SGHVS and CDR2 FQNEAQ. Trimming took off 5 bases at V and 0 bases at J, with 16 bases between the two ends. The CDR3 totals 16 residues. The CDR3 loop is CASSPRVWFPNYGYTF. CDR3 nucleotide sequence: TGTGCCAGCAGCCCCAGGGTTTGGTTCCCTAACTATGGCTACACCTTC.

The chain is built from TRBV19 and TRBJ2-1; 8 positions match TRBD2. CDR1 and CDR2 from the germline V gene are LNHDA and SQIVND (reference sequence). The CDR3 has 15 amino acids. V lost 0 bases and J lost 7; bases outside the gene matches: 5. Written as DNA, the CDR3 is TGTGCCAGTAGTATAGAAGCGGGAGTGCGGAATGAGCAGTTCTTC. This gives the protein CASSIEAGVRNEQFF.

This chain joins TRBV7-2 and TRBJ2-5, with 8 bases lining up with TRBD1. Germline V lookup: CDR1 SGHTA, CDR2 FQGNSA. J was trimmed by 4 bases and V by 0 bases; bases with no gene match: 4. The CDR3 covers 15 residues. The CDR3 DNA reads as TGTGCCAGCAGCTTAGCTCAGGGGGCAAGAGAGACCCAGTACTTC. This encodes CASSLAQGARETQYF. The full variable domain, in which reference TRBV7-2 and TRBJ2-5 provide the parts outside the CDR3, is GAGVSQSPSNKVTEKGKDVELRCDPISGHTALYWYRQSLGQGLEFLIYFQGNSAPDKSGLPSDRFSAERTGGSVSTLTIQRTQQEDSAVYLCASSLAQGARETQYFGPGTRLLVL.

The J gene is TRBJ1-1, the V gene TRBV18; possibly TRBD1 for D (5 bases). The V gene's germline CDR1 is KGHSH and CDR2 LQKENI. The length of the CDR3 is 16 residues. V dropped 1 base and J dropped 3 bases, with 15 bases sitting between them. The CDR3 bases are TGTGCCAGCTCACCACGGGACCCAGGCGGGGACACTGAAGCTTTCTTT. Translation gives CASSPRDPGGDTEAFF.

This chain joins TRBV6-2 or TRBV6-3 and TRBJ1-1, with D maybe TRBD1 (6 bases). There are 12 residues in the CDR3. Germline V CDR1 and CDR2: MNHEY, SVGEGT. The V end lost 4 bases, the J end lost 8 bases, and 11 bases lay between the germline ends. The CDR3 region is CASSWGGSEAFF. CDR3 bases: TGTGCCAGCAGTTGGGGGGGCAGCGAAGCTTTCTTT.

The V and J genes are TRBV5-1 and TRBJ1-3; the match to TRBD1 covers 7 bases. Per the germline V gene, CDR1 is SGHRS and CDR2 is YFSETQ. This CDR3 comprises 15 residues. Trimming took 4 bases from V and 0 from J; bases not matched to a gene: 4. The CDR3 region is CASSVGQISGNTIYF. The CDR3 coding sequence is TGCGCCAGCAGCGTGGGACAGATCTCTGGAAACACCATATATTTT.

The V and J genes are TRBV4-1 and TRBJ1-4, with a weak D call TRBD1 (5 bases). V was clipped by 1 base and J by 8 bases, with 17 bases between them. CDR1 and CDR2 from the germline V gene are MGHRA and YSYEKL. CDR3 size: 16 residues. The CDR3 loop reads CASSQVTRGWREKLFF. The DNA for the CDR3 is TGCGCCAGCAGCCAAGTCACTCGGGGGTGGAGGGAAAAACTGTTTTTT.

The rearrangement links TRBV20-1 to TRBJ2-7; the D gene is possibly TRBD2 (6 bases). The V and J ends lost 6 bases and 7 bases respectively, with 13 bases between them. The CDR3 contains 11 residues. CDR1 and CDR2 from the germline V gene are DFQATT and SNEGSKA (reference sequence). CDR3 amino acids: CSASARGEQYF. CDR3 in DNA: TGCAGTGCCTCGGCCCGGGGGGAGCAGTACTTC.

Worth noting for this clone: Other DNA sequences in this specimen translate into the identical CDR3. Here the CDR3 DNA reads TGCAGCGTCCTCGGACTAGCGGGGGTCTACGAGCAGTACTTC. Protein product: CSVLGLAGVYEQYF. V usage is TRBV29-1 and J usage is TRBJ2-7; 13 nucleotides agree with TRBD2. The V segment lost 6 bases and the J segment 3 bases; nucleotides outside the gene matches: 5. In germline, CDR1 is SQVTM, CDR2 ANQGSEA. The CDR3 sequence is 14 residues long.